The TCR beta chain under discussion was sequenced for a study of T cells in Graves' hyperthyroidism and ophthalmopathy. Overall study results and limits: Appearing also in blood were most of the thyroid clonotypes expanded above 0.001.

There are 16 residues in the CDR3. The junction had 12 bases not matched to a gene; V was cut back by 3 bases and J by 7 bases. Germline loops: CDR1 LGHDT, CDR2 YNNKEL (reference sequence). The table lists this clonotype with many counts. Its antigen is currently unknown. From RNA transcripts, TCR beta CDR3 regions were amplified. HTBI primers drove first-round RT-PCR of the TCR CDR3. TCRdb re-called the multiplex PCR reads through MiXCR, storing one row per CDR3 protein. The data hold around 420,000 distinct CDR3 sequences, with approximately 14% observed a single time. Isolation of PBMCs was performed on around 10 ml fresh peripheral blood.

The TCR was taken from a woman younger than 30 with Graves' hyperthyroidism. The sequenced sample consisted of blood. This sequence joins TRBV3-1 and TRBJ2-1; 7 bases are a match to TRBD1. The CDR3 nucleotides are TGTGCCAGCAGCCAGAGACAGGGTCCCCTCTTGAATGAGCAGTTCTTC. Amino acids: CASSQRQGPLLNEQFF.